Sequencing of this T cell receptor (beta chain) was carried out in a study of T cell repertoires in aging, cancer and after chemotherapy (dated by TCRdb to between 2018 and 2021). Concerning the study at large: Donors spanned six age groups from 30 or younger to 70 or older, with at least three individuals per group. The complete dataset included some 10 million TCR reads. To look at immunoaging and at how T cells reconstitute after chemotherapy, the study profiled TCR beta repertoires in peripheral blood from both healthy donors and cancer patients. Healthy donor control TCR repertoires were recorded over several months to years and showed clear clonal overlap across re-sampling. Alongside 95 healthy donors serving as a reference group, the cohort included some 220 cancer patients, of whom more than 90 had hematological cancers and 110 to 140 had solid cancers. The full study reports these points: It was noted by the authors that conclusions about immunological memory after chemotherapy cannot be drawn from the repertoire data. Compared with age-matched healthy donors, untreated patients with hematological or solid cancers had significantly lower TCR diversity and higher clonality in blood. In healthy donors, the decline in TCR diversity with age was mainly explained by loss of richness, whereas in cancer patients loss of evenness was also found to contribute. In both cancer cohorts, the median generation probability rose over the chemotherapy interval, which suggests that the repertoire was reconstituted through rebound thymic output.

TCR beta rearrangements were amplified from genomic DNA isolated from peripheral blood, not from sorted cells or RNA. Note on this clonotype: It lacks a known antigen. Base qualities are missing; no much larger clone stands one base away.

Rearranged TRB sequences spanning V, D and J segments were amplified by multiplex touch-down PCR using a mixed TRB-A/B primer pool. Two consecutive PCR reactions with Phusion HS II polymerase added Illumina adapters and sample indices to the amplicons. After gel purification with the NucleoSpin Gel and PCR Clean-up kit, the amplicons were checked using Qubit and an Agilent 2100 Bioanalyzer. Sequencing of libraries was carried out on an Illumina MiSeq in 600-cycle, single-indexed, paired-end runs. The source study handled its data this way. MiXCR versions 2.12 and 3.0.5 were used to process TRB sequences. Each unique CDR3 nucleotide sequence was treated as one clone, and only productive sequences with two or more reads were kept. Repertoire metrics included Shannon diversity, evenness, clonality (one minus evenness), and alpha-parameterized diversity profiles from alpha 0 to 5. The IGoR algorithm was used to calculate generation probabilities for clones in the paired samples taken before and after chemotherapy. TCRdb ran its own pipeline on the public reads, namely fastp trimming at Q25 and MiXCR clone calling, and kept in-frame beta chains. Identical CDR3 protein sequences are pooled into one entry, listed with their most common genes and DNA. These V and J calls are TCRdb output, not the study's own analysis. The sample yields several thousand distinct CDR3 sequences; approximately 40% were counted once. Roughly 42% of the sample is in the top ten clones.

This receptor was identified in a human donor in good health. The sequencing input was blood.

The DNA reads TGTGCCAGCAGTTTACTAGGAGGCACCATATATTTT. The resulting protein is CASSLLGGTIYF. The chain was built from TRBV12-3 or TRBV12-4 and TRBJ1-3; too little of a D gene remains to name it. V and J are truncated by 2 bases and 9 bases respectively, leaving an intervening sequence of 8 bases. The CDR3, from cysteine to phenylalanine, totals 12 residues. Solely the CDR3 DNA is kept, with 36 bases framed from the first base.